This T cell receptor beta chain was identified during a study of blood T cell repertoires in COVID-19. In the original workflow: Scientists estimated how many nucleated cells there were by amplifying reference gene primers. Assay used: immunoSEQ multiplex PCR; TCRdb lists only in-frame clones, some missing. Clone size and the V and J calls come from that table; the DNA yielded D and trimming. This table holds some 80,000 clones, around 83% found once. Germline CDR1 is KGHSH and CDR2 is LQKENI. The CDR3 is made up of 15 amino acids. Trimming left V 1 base short and J 3 bases short, with 10 bases between. This clone occurred once.

The sequencing sample was made of peripheral blood. The V and J genes are TRBV18 and TRBJ1-5; D is undetermined. This TCR derives from a human donor in a cohort sampled during active COVID-19. The CDR3 DNA reads as TGTGCCAGCTCACCACTTGGACTGAACAATCAGCCCCAGCATTTT. This encodes CASSPLGLNNQPQHF.